The clone carrying this T cell receptor beta chain has a handful of counts. In the authors' methods: The assay estimated nucleated cells by amplifying reference gene primers. Here immunoSEQ multiplex PCR was the method, and the copy in TCRdb shows in-frame clones only, minus some. That table is the source of V, J and clone size, and D and trimming were worked out from the DNA. The sample shows approximately 260,000 clones, 85% to 90% of them seen only once. This sample is drawn from a study of blood T cell repertoires in COVID-19. Across the study: Samples taken during acute and convalescent COVID-19 were collected in the United States, Italy and Spain. Sources were T cells, B-cell-depleted T cells, or PBMCs; the material itself was cDNA or gDNA.

This CDR3 has 14 amino acids. The V gene lost 4 bases and the J gene lost 2 bases, with 8 bases spanning the gap. Germline V gives CDR1 SGHTA, CDR2 FQGTGA. This TCR was recovered from a woman aged 40 to 49 with acute or convalescent COVID-19. The chain recombines TRBV7-3 with TRBJ2-2; D gene unclear. Material: peripheral blood. The CDR3 is CASSSSPNTGELFF. The DNA for the CDR3 is TGTGCCAGCAGCTCCTCTCCCAACACCGGGGAGCTGTTTTTT.